Each of the 8 T cell receptor beta chains below was sequenced from the same sample in a study of T cell repertoires in cytomegalovirus infection. Via MiXCR, TCRdb re-called the reads, giving one row per CDR3 protein. Among fewer than 300,000 distinct CDR3 sequences listed, roughly 25% were seen once. Sequencing was done on a sample of PBMCs. The receptor source for this set is a human donor in good health (CMV status not recorded). Some clones in this sample may be carry-over from other donors' samples.

The chain employs TRBV15 and TRBJ2-4; D unresolved. The CDR3 is 14 residues long. Germline V gene lookup returns CDR1 LNHNV and CDR2 YYDKDF (reference sequence). Trimming removed 6 bases from V and 2 bases from J, with 11 bases in between. This CDR3 is CATSSKYTKNIQYF. In nucleotides, the CDR3 is TGTGCCACCAGTTCTAAGTATACCAAAAACATTCAGTACTTC.

This chain links TRBV29-1 with TRBJ2-7; the match to TRBD1 covers 7 bases. CDR1 and CDR2 (germline): SQVTM, ANQGSEA. V was pared by 7 bases and J by 5 bases, with 8 bases of the junction left unmatched. The CDR3 sequence is 12 residues long. This chain's CDR3 is CSARQGVNEQYF. The CDR3 coding sequence is TGCAGCGCGCGGCAGGGGGTCAACGAGCAGTACTTC.

In its sample, this clonotype was seen a few times. V is TRBV20-1 and J is TRBJ1-4, with TRBD1 matching over 9 bases. The ends lost 6 bases at V and 7 bases at J; junction bases unmatched: 6. CDR1 is DFQATT, CDR2 SNEGSKA, per germline (reference sequence). This CDR3 has 13 amino acids. CDR3 nucleotide sequence: TGCAGTGCCGGTGGGACAGGGCTTGAAAAACTGTTTTTT. Translation gives CSAGGTGLEKLFF.

This rearrangement joins TRBV20-1 to TRBJ2-7; TRBD2 agrees at 11 bases. CDR3 length equals 16 residues. CDR1 DFQATT and CDR2 SNEGSKA come from the germline V gene (reference sequence). The trim removed 1 base at V and 1 base at J, leaving 6 bases unmatched. The DNA for the CDR3 is TGCAGTGCTAGAGCCCTAGCGGGAGGTGGATCCTACGAGCAGTACTTC. This sequence encodes CSARALAGGGSYEQYF.

V usage is TRBV7-6 and J usage is TRBJ1-3; D is undetermined. V gave up 6 bases and J gave up 0 bases, with 18 bases separating them. This CDR3 is built from 17 residues. Germline CDR1 SGHVS, CDR2 FNYEAQ. The CDR3 nucleotides read TGTGCCAGCAGGCGGGGTCAACGGAAAGTCTCTGGAAACACCATATATTTT. Translating it yields CASRRGQRKVSGNTIYF.

This clonotype was counted ten times or more. V and J are TRBV7-8 and TRBJ1-1; 10 bases fit TRBD1. In germline, CDR1 is SGHVS, CDR2 FQNEAQ. The CDR3 runs to 14 residues. J gave up 6 bases and V 3 bases, and 4 bases lay outside the gene matches. As DNA, the CDR3 is TGTGCCAGCAGCTTCCGGACAGGGGGTTCTGAAGCTTTCTTT. Amino acid sequence: CASSFRTGGSEAFF.

CDR3 nucleotides: TGTGCCAGCAGTTCCATTTACGAGCAGTACTTC. Residues: CASSSIYEQYF. This sequence joins TRBV12-3 or TRBV12-4 and TRBJ2-7; D call uncertain. The CDR3 has 11 residues. V lost 4 bases and J 4 bases, leaving 5 bases between the germline ends.

As to this clonotype: A clone one base away is much larger, so this may be a read error. The rearrangement uses TRBV5-4 and TRBJ1-1, with TRBD1 identical over 7 bases. The CDR3 sequence is 14 residues long. Germline CDR1 reads SGHNT; CDR2 reads YYREEE (reference sequence). With 2 bases clipped from V and 1 base from J, the junction kept 2 bases outside the gene matches. CDR3 residues: CASSLNRGNTEAFF. Here the CDR3 DNA reads TGTGCCAGCAGCTTAAACAGGGGGAACACTGAAGCTTTCTTT. Full variable domain (missing parts from reference TRBV5-4 and TRBJ1-1): ETGVTQSPTHLIKTRGQQVTLRCSSQSGHNTVSWYQQALGQGPQFIFQYYREEENGRGNFPPRFSGLQFPNYSSELNVNALELDDSALYLCASSLNRGNTEAFFGQGTRLTVV.